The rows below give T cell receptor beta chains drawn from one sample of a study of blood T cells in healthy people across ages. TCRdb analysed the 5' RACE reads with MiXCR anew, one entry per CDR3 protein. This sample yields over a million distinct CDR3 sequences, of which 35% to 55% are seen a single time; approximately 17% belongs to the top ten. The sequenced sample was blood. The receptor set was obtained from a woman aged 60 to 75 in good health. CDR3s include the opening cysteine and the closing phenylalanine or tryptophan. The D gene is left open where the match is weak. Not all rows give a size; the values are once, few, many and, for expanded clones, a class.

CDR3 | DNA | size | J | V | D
CASSFIAGATDTQYF | TGTGCCAGCAGTTTCATAGCGGGAGCAACAGATACGCAGTATTTT | NA | TRBJ2-3 | TRBV27 | TRBD2
CASSSNTDRGGDEQFF | TGTGCCAGCAGCTCCAACACGGACAGGGGAGGGGATGAGCAGTTCTTC | NA | TRBJ2-1 | TRBV9 | TRBD1
CASSVEPTGYEQYF | TGTGCCAGCAGCGTAGAGCCTACAGGGTACGAGCAGTACTTC | NA | TRBJ2-7 | TRBV11-2 | NA
CASSPSGTGTYKQYF | TGTGCCAGCAGCCCATCCGGGACAGGGACTTACAAGCAGTACTTC | NA | TRBJ2-5 | TRBV28 | TRBD1
CASSPRGRGNSPLHF | TGTGCCAGCAGTCCCCGAGGAAGGGGAAATTCACCCCTCCACTTT | few | TRBJ1-6 | TRBV27 | NA
CASSPSGAREKLFF | TGTGCCAGCAGCCCCTCGGGAGCACGAGAAAAACTGTTTTTT | few | TRBJ1-4 | TRBV7-9 | NA
CASSPQDRGRYF | TGTGCCAGCAGTCCTCAGGACAGGGGAAGGTATTTT | NA | TRBJ2-3 | TRBV12-3/TRBV12-4 | TRBD1
CASSLTTGGTYNEQFF | TGTGCCAGCAGCCTTACGACAGGTGGGACCTACAATGAGCAGTTCTTC | few | TRBJ2-1 | TRBV7-9 | NA
CSVRTGQAYEQYF | TGCAGCGTTCGAACCGGACAGGCGTACGAGCAGTACTTC | many | TRBJ2-7 | TRBV29-1 | TRBD1
CSVSWVVGEKLFF | TGCAGCGTATCTTGGGTAGTGGGTGAAAAACTGTTTTTT | NA | TRBJ1-4 | TRBV29-1 | NA
CSPTGTTDYEQYF | TGCAGTCCAACAGGCACCACGGACTACGAGCAGTACTTC | NA | TRBJ2-7 | TRBV20-1 | NA
CSASRPPPNYEQYF | TGCAGTGCTAGTAGGCCACCTCCTAACTACGAGCAGTACTTC | NA | TRBJ2-7 | TRBV20-1 | NA
CACSPRTSGRADIDTQYF | TGTGCCTGCAGCCCCCGGACTAGCGGGAGGGCCGACATAGATACGCAGTATTTT | NA | TRBJ2-3 | TRBV11-3 | TRBD2
CASSQATSGSYEQYF | TGTGCCAGCAGCCAAGCGACTAGCGGGAGTTACGAGCAGTACTTC | NA | TRBJ2-7 | TRBV3-1 | TRBD2
CASKRLAGDTGELFF | TGTGCCAGCAAACGACTAGCGGGAGACACCGGGGAGCTGTTTTTT | NA | TRBJ2-2 | TRBV27 | TRBD2
CASSHQTGDSYNEQFF | TGTGCCAGCAGCCACCAGACAGGGGACTCCTACAATGAGCAGTTCTTC | NA | TRBJ2-1 | TRBV7-8 | TRBD1
CSAPHLTAGANVLTF | TGCAGTGCTCCCCACCTGACGGCTGGGGCCAACGTCCTGACTTTC | NA | TRBJ2-6 | TRBV20-1 | NA
CASSLQNRGYCDTEAFF | TGCGCCAGCAGCCTACAAAACAGGGGGTACTGTGACACTGAAGCTTTCTTT | NA | TRBJ1-1 | TRBV5-1 | TRBD1
CASSQYVSSNEQFF | TGTGCCAGCAGTCAATACGTATCAAGCAATGAGCAGTTCTTC | few | TRBJ2-1 | TRBV3-1 | NA
CASSPTELETQYF | TGTGCCAGCAGTCCGACAGAGTTAGAGACCCAGTACTTC | NA | TRBJ2-5 | TRBV28 | NA
CASSLEAGVYGYTF | TGCGCCAGCAGCTTGGAGGCAGGCGTCTATGGCTACACCTTC | once | TRBJ1-2 | TRBV5-1 | NA
CASSLAYPLADQETQYF | TGCGCCAGCAGCTTGGCTTACCCCCTGGCCGACCAAGAGACCCAGTACTTC | NA | TRBJ2-5 | TRBV5-1 | NA
CASSVNPRVYEQYF | TGTGCCAGCAGTGTAAATCCCAGAGTCTACGAGCAGTACTTC | NA | TRBJ2-7 | TRBV27 | NA
CASSTGTGPYNEQYF | TGTGCCAGCAGCACCGGGACAGGGCCCTACAATGAGCAGTACTTC | NA | TRBJ2-7 | TRBV7-9 | TRBD1
CSAGTGGAGSGTQYF | TGCAGTGCTGGGACAGGGGGCGCGGGGTCAGGGACCCAGTACTTC | NA | TRBJ2-5 | TRBV20-1 | TRBD1
CSARDLMRGPEAFF | TGCAGTGCTAGAGATTTGATGCGGGGACCTGAAGCTTTCTTT | NA | TRBJ1-1 | TRBV20-1 | NA
CASSIRTPGSTEAFF | TGTGCCAGTAGTATAAGGACTCCAGGGTCCACTGAAGCTTTCTTT | NA | TRBJ1-1 | TRBV19 | NA
CASSHRRALAAFF | TGTGCCAGCAGCCATCGGAGGGCCCTGGCAGCTTTCTTT | few | TRBJ1-1 | TRBV14 | NA
CASSYLVGADEQFF | TGTGCCAGCAGCTACTTAGTGGGAGCCGATGAGCAGTTCTTC | NA | TRBJ2-1 | TRBV12-3/TRBV12-4 | NA
CPSSPRDRYQETQYF | TGTCCCAGCAGCCCCCGGGACAGATACCAAGAGACCCAGTACTTC | once | TRBJ2-5 | TRBV13 | TRBD1
CASSFSLDRSSYEQYF | TGTGCCAGCAGCTTTTCTCTGGACAGGAGCTCCTACGAGCAGTACTTC | many | TRBJ2-7 | TRBV7-8 | TRBD1
CASSSTALARGHEQFF | TGTGCCAGCAGTTCAACCGCACTAGCCCGAGGGCATGAGCAGTTCTTC | NA | TRBJ2-1 | TRBV27 | NA
CANPKGPHYGYTF | TGTGCCAACCCAAAGGGACCGCACTATGGCTACACCTTC | NA | TRBJ1-2 | TRBV2 | NA
CASSPAGRLDEQFF | TGTGCCAGCTCACCTGCGGGAAGGTTAGATGAGCAGTTCTTC | few | TRBJ2-1 | TRBV18 | NA
CASSVGTGSSYEQYF | TGTGCCAGCAGCGTCGGGACAGGGTCCTCCTACGAGCAGTACTTC | NA | TRBJ2-7 | TRBV9 | TRBD1
CASSLITSGLGVLSGANVLTF | TGTGCCAGCAGTCTGATTACGTCCGGACTGGGAGTACTCTCTGGGGCCAACGTCCTGACTTTC | few | TRBJ2-6 | TRBV6-1 | NA
CSARDAGLGNEQFF | TGCAGTGCTAGAGATGCGGGCCTGGGGAATGAGCAGTTCTTC | many | TRBJ2-1 | TRBV20-1 | NA
CSVGRPTNEQYF | TGCAGCGTTGGCAGACCTACAAATGAGCAGTACTTC | once | TRBJ2-7 | TRBV29-1 | NA
CASSFPLAGDSYEQYF | TGTGCCAGCAGTTTCCCCCTAGCGGGAGACTCCTACGAGCAGTACTTC | NA | TRBJ2-7 | TRBV28 | TRBD2